This T cell receptor beta chain was identified during a study of CD4+ T cells in melanoma (dated by TCRdb to 2021 to 2024). With respect to the entire study: The study examined neoantigen-specific CD4+ T cells in human melanoma. The research as a whole found: Neoantigen-specific CD4+ T cells in melanoma were reported to have a range of differentiation states. Neoantigen-specific CD4+ T cells were reported to be correlated with the function of CD8+ T cells, macrophages and B cells.

At the junction V is shortened by 3 bases and J by 9 bases, with 9 bases in between. From the cysteine through the phenylalanine, the CDR3 covers 12 amino acids. Only CDR3 DNA remains: 36 bases, in frame from the first base. The germline V gene encodes CDR1 SNHLY and CDR2 FYNNEI. In the case of this clone: The specificity of this receptor is unknown. Base qualities were left out, and no much larger clone turns up one base away.

The donors were people with melanoma. The library was prepared using the immunoSEQ multiplex PCR assay. The clones in this table, taken by TCRdb from immuneACCESS, are in-frame only. Not every clone is retained; where verified, under half of the shortfall comes from an unresolved V gene, and the cause of the rest is unknown. The sample data list more than 20,000 clones, and 82% of these were observed just once. Around 3.6% of the sample goes to the ten largest clones. The receptor's source is a human donor with melanoma. The chain is made from TRBV2 and TRBJ1-3; no D gene can be assigned with confidence. The source material was cells from a culture (not recorded whether cultured in vitro). The encoded CDR3 is CASSDAEGTIYF. In nucleotide form, the sequence is TGTGCCAGCAGTGACGCGGAGGGCACCATATATTTT.